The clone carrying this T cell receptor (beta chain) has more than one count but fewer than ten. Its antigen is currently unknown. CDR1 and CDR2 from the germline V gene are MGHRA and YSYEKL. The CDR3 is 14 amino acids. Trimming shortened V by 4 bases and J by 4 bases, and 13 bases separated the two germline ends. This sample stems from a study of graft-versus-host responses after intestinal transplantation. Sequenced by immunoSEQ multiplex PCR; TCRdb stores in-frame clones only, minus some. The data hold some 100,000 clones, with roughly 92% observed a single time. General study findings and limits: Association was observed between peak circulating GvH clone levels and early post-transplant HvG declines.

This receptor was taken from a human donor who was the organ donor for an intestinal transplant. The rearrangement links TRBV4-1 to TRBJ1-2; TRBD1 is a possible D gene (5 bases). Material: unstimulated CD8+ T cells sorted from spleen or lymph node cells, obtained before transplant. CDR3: CASSPLGGGYGYTF. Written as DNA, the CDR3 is TGCGCCAGCAGCCCCCTAGGCGGGGGCTATGGCTACACCTTC.